This entry features one TCR beta chain sequence. There is no known antigen for this receptor. At one end the junction does not follow the germline gene, possibly because of a read error. The roughly 39 donors, aged about 6 to 100 years, were systemically healthy Caucasian individuals from Russia. Each donor gave approximately 9.3 milliliters of peripheral blood, collected into EDTA-treated Vacutainer tubes. Ficoll-Paque density-gradient centrifugation was used to isolate PBMCs, with at least 6.5 million per sample. Trizol reagent was used to extract total RNA from PBMCs, with at least 5.5 micrograms per sample. The percentages of naive CD45RAhigh/CD27high T cells were determined by flow cytometry on a PBMC aliquot from every donor. The data originate from a study of blood T cells in healthy people across ages (dated by TCRdb to the mid-2010s). Notes on the research overall: In model experiments, template switching captured roughly one uniquely barcoded TCR beta cDNA molecule for every two T cells. The study measured age-related changes in TCR beta repertoire diversity using deep sequencing normalized with unique cDNA molecular identifiers. Donors of different ages were randomly distributed across sequencing lanes to avoid experimental bias. Donors were grouped into four age groups: young (average approximately 16 years), middle-aged (39), aged (around 56) and long-lived (just over 80). For two donors (one aged 18 to 30 and one aged 80 or older), the study analyzed two additional independent replicas of 1 million unique cDNA reads from the same blood draw. On the study overall, not on this receptor specifically: Because the CMV infection status of the donors was unknown, age-related changes in expanded clonotypes may potentially have been confounded. Estimates of total diversity based on one million sequenced T cells were considered lower bounds and underestimates. Bulk unsorted PBMC profiling prevented conclusive comparison of naive and antigen-experienced compartments. Observed TCR beta diversity per million T cells fell roughly linearly with age, and a significant reduction was already apparent by age about 38. The percentage of naive T cells measured by flow cytometry correlated strongly with observed TCR beta diversity. The long-lived group showed more naive CD4+ T cells, fewer expanded clones and increased TCR diversity than the aged group, suggesting age selection.

The library was obtained by 5' RACE. Sequenced on an Illumina HiSeq 2500. The second PCR ran for roughly 6 to 11 cycles and used a J-beta primer mix along with a sample-barcoded 5' primer. A template-switch 5' adaptor carrying 12 random nucleotides introduced a unique molecular identifier onto each TCR beta cDNA molecule. Each sample yielded at least 2.5 million CDR3-containing paired-end reads. First-strand cDNA was synthesized from all RNA with the Mint cDNA synthesis kit, primed by a TRBC-specific oligonucleotide. All cDNA was treated with uracil-DNA glycosylase and then went through a first 18-cycle PCR with the universal primers M1SS and BC2_uni_R. The study's processing was this. Each sample was normalized by randomly selecting 1 million high-quality reads, each carrying a distinct molecular identifier. Reads with shared molecular identifiers were discarded instead of being binned into consensus sequences. MiTCR, set to a Q25 quality threshold and the strictest error-elimination algorithm, was used for CDR3 identification, clonotype clustering and error correction. A nonparametric unseen species model using Euler transformation provided a lower-bound estimate of total TCR beta diversity. TCRdb reprocessed the public reads (quality trimming at Q25 with fastp, clone calling with MiXCR) and kept in-frame beta chains. Rows with one shared CDR3 protein collapse into an entry with the most common genes and DNA. The V and J calls here are based on TCRdb, not the publication. Across this sample there are approximately 1.5 million distinct CDR3 sequences, with approximately 43% seen only once. The biggest ten clones account for more than 4% of the sample.

CDR1 and CDR2, per the germline V gene, are SGHTA and FQGNSA. The CDR3 covers 14 residues, taking in both the cysteine and the phenylalanine. Left in the record is the CDR3 DNA by itself, 42 bases read in frame from the first base. The sequenced material came from blood. The receptor comes from a woman aged 18-29 years in good health. This chain joins TRBV7-2 to TRBJ1-6, with TRBD1 perhaps the D gene, on 5 matching bases. DNA sequence: TGTGCCAGCAGCTTACGGGGGTCAGGCTCACCCCCCCACTTT. It specifies CASSLRGSGSPPHF.